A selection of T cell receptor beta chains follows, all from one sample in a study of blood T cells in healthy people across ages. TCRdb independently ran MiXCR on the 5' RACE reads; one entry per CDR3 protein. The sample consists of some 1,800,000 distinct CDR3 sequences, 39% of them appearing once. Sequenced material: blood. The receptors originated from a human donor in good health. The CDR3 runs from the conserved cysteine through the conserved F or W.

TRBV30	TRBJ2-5	CAWSVDEEETQYF
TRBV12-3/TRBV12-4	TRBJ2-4	CASKFRDPKNIQYF
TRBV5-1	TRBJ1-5	CASSLGQNQPQHF
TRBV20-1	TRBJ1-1	CSARGSVQETEAFF
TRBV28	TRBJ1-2	CASSPTTTATPNYGYTF
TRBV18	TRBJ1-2	CASSPLGPGEGPNYGYTF
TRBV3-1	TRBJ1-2	CASSQRAAAAYGYTF
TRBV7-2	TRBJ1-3	CASSLVGGLGGNTIYF
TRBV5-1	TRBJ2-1	CASSLGTSRWNNGQFF
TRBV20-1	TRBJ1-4	CSARAIAQGFGEKLFF
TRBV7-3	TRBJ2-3	CASSPRWATDTQYF
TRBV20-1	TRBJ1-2	CSAAGANYGYTF
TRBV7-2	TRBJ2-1	CASSFGADEQFF
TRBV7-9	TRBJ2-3	CASSPGTGGTKATQYF
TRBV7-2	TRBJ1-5	CASRSGGFYSNQPQHF
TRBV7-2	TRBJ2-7	CASSGTANYEQYF
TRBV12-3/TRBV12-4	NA	CASSLDPGSEGEQYF
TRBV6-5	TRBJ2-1	CASSYSSWTGGSGYNEQFF
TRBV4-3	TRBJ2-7	CASSQETGGAYEQYF
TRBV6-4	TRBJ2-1	CASSSRASSYNEQFF
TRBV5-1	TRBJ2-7	CASSAGTDSTGRYF
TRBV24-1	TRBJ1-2	CATSDPRQGANYGYTF
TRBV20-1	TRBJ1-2	CSATLEGYGYTF
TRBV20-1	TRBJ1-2	CSASPQSYGYTF
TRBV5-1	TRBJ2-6	CASSLGDSPRAGANVLTF
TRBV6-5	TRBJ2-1	CASSYFPPIDTKRYNEQFF
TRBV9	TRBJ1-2	CASSVLPLHGYTF
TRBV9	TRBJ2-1	CASSVKAGYVNEQFF
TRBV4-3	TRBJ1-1	CASSQDLGRIKTEAFF
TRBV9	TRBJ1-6	CASSVAPGGHSPLHF
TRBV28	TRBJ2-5	CASTPGTSGGAVEETQYF
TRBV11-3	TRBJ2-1	CASSFGASRNEQFF
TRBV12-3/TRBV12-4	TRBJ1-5	CASSLGQDSNQPQHF
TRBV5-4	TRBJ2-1	CASSLYATGGNEQFF
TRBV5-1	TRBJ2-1	CASSLARGQGGLSSYNEQFF
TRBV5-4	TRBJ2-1	CASSLDTVSSYNEQFF
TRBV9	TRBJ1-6	CASSVGGQSSYNSPLHF
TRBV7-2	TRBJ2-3	CASPPSGVSTDTQYF
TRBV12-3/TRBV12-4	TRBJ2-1	CASRGVGGAFDEQFF
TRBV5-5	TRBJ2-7	CASSFGESLSEQYF
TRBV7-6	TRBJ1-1	CASSLGTGEAEAFF
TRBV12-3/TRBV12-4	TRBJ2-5	CASRPDTYRETQYF
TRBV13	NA	CASGLQLAGERETQYF
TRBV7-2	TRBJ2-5	CASSLDRAEETQYF
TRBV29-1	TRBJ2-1	CSVDNDGLAGGLLPFF
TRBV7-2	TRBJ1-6	CASSLGRDPFEESPLHF
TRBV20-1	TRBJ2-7	CSAISGTGDYEQYF
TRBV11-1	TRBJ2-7	CASSATPFETGEVPSSYEQYF
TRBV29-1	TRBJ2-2	CSVEQGDTGELFF
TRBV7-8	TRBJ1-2	CASSLAEGAGYTF
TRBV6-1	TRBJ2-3	CASGANYPGQGADTQYF
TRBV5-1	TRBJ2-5	CASSLDGTGGEETQYF
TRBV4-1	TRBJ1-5	CASSQVSAANQPQHF
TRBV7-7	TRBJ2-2	CASSLEFIGELFF
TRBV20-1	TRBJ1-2	CSAREGTDYGYTF
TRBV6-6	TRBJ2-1	CASSSRTSGGPNEQFF
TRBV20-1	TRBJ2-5	CSATVFGASRPVAQYF
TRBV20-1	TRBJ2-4	CSAPADRGGKNIQYF
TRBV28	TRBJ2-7	CASSWSSGGNYEQYF